This TCR beta chain comes out of a study of blood T cell repertoires in COVID-19. Across the study: Whether acute or convalescent, the COVID-19 samples came from the United States, Italy and Spain.

Original data processing: Reference gene primer amplification gave estimated nucleated cell counts. Clones were read by immunoSEQ multiplex PCR, and TCRdb kept only the in-frame ones, dropping some. That table furnishes V, J and clone size, whereas the DNA furnished D and trimming. This sample has some 45,000 clones, with approximately 80% found just once. CDR1 SGHVS and CDR2 FQNEAQ come from the germline V gene. The CDR3 is 14 residues long. Germline trimming cut 4 bases from V and 6 bases from J; bases unmatched to any gene: 4. Sequenced material: peripheral blood. This receptor was identified in an older man with acute or convalescent COVID-19. The rearrangement uses TRBV7-8 and TRBJ1-1; 11 nucleotides match TRBD1. The chain's CDR3 is CASSWTGGASEAFF. CDR3 bases: TGTGCCAGCAGCTGGACAGGGGGCGCGTCTGAAGCTTTCTTT.